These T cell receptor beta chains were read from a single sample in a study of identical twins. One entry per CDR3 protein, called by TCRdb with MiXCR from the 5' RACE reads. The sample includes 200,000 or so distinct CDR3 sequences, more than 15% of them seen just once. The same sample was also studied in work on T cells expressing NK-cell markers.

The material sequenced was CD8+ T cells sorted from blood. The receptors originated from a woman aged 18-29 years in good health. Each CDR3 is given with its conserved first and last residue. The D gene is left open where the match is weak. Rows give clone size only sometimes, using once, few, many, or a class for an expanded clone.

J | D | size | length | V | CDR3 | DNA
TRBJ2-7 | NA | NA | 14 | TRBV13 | CASSLFPLVHEQYF | TGTGCCAGCAGCTTATTTCCCTTAGTTCACGAGCAGTACTTC
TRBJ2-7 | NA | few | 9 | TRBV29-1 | CSAYYEQYF | TGCAGCGCCTACTACGAGCAGTACTTC
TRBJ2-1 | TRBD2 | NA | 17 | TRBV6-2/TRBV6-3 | CASREEGAGVVYNEQFF | TGTGCCAGCAGGGAAGAAGGGGCGGGAGTAGTTTACAATGAGCAGTTCTTC
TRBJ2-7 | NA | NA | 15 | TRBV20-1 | CSARDLASASYEQYF | TGCAGTGCTAGAGATTTGGCTAGCGCGTCCTACGAGCAGTACTTC
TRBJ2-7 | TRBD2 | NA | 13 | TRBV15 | CATSRGTSDEQYF | TGTGCCACCAGCAGAGGGACTAGTGACGAGCAGTACTTC
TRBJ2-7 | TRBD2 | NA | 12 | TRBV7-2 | CASSSHSGAQYF | TGTGCCAGCAGCTCTCATAGCGGGGCGCAGTACTTC
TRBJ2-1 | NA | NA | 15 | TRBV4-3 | CASSQDLTEGNEQFF | TGCGCCAGCAGCCAAGATCTGACAGAGGGCAATGAGCAGTTCTTC
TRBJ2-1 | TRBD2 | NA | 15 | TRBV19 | CASRLAGGSYNEQFF | TGTGCCAGTAGACTAGCGGGGGGCTCCTACAATGAGCAGTTCTTC
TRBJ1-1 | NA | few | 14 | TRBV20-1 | CSAAPLGMNTEAFF | TGCAGTGCTGCGCCGTTGGGCATGAACACTGAAGCTTTCTTT
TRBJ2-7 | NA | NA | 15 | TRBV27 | CASSLLGGPKGEQYF | TGTGCCAGCAGCTTACTGGGAGGCCCGAAGGGCGAGCAGTACTTC